These 23 T cell receptor beta chains came from one sample sequenced in a study of blood T cells in healthy people across ages. A second roughly 7 to 11 cycle PCR used barcoded and J-beta primers. TCRdb used MiXCR to reprocess the 5' RACE reads, holding one entry per CDR3 protein. The top ten hold nearly 20% of the sample, which has hundreds of thousands of distinct CDR3 sequences, around 42% seen once. Sample: blood. The receptors were sampled from a man in his 60s in good health.

The CDR3 DNA is TGTGCCAGCAGCCCCCAAAGTTTTCACTATGGCTACACCTTC. It translates to CASSPQSFHYGYTF. The chain employs TRBV27 and TRBJ1-2, with D unclear. The V and J ends lost 6 bases and 3 bases respectively, with 14 bases between them. The CDR3 contains 14 residues. CDR1 and CDR2 (germline): MNHEY, SMNVEV (reference sequence).

This clonotype was observed a handful of times. This chain joins TRBV12-3 or TRBV12-4 and TRBJ1-2; 7 nucleotides match TRBD1. CDR3 length: 15 residues. V trimming: 3 bases; J trimming: 3 bases; junction bases outside the gene matches: 7. CDR3 loop: CASSFGTVIYYGYTF. The CDR3 bases are TGTGCCAGCAGTTTTGGGACAGTGATCTACTATGGCTACACCTTC.

This clonotype was detected only a few times. J is TRBJ2-1 and V is TRBV27; D uncertain. V lost 1 base and J 0 bases, leaving 13 bases between the germline ends. The CDR3 is 17 amino acids. Germline-derived CDR1 and CDR2 are MNHEY and SMNVEV (reference sequence). DNA for the CDR3: TGTGCCAGCAGTTTATTAGCTCTGGCGAGCTCCTACAATGAGCAGTTCTTC. Translated: CASSLLALASSYNEQFF.

The rearrangement joins TRBV20-1 to TRBJ2-5; 8 bases map to TRBD2. CDR1 is DFQATT and CDR2 is SNEGSKA in the germline V gene (reference sequence). V was pared by 6 bases and J by 11 bases, with 17 bases of the junction left unmatched. This CDR3 comprises 14 residues. The CDR3 sequence is CSAPGTGGYNEQYF. In nucleotides, the CDR3 is TGCAGTGCCCCGGGAACGGGGGGGTATAATGAGCAGTACTTC.

The chain is built from TRBV20-1 and TRBJ2-3, with D unresolved. Germline CDR1 reads DFQATT; CDR2 reads SNEGSKA (reference sequence). V shed 1 base and J shed 2 bases, with 7 bases lying between them. This CDR3 contains 13 residues. The CDR3 region has the DNA TGCAGTGCTAGAGCGCCCTACACAGATACGCAGTATTTT. Translation: CSARAPYTDTQYF.

This clonotype has ten or more counts. The chain couples TRBV20-1 to TRBJ2-1; a possible D gene is TRBD2 (6 bases). The V and J ends lost 6 bases and 13 bases respectively, with 16 bases between them. The CDR3 contains 11 residues. Germline V gives CDR1 DFQATT, CDR2 SNEGSKA (reference sequence). CDR3 bases: TGCAGTGCCATAGGGACTCGAAATCAGTTCTTC. Protein sequence: CSAIGTRNQFF.

The rearrangement joins TRBV3-1 to TRBJ2-4; D is unresolved. Germline assignment: CDR1 LGHDT and CDR2 YNNKEL (reference sequence). V lost 4 bases, J lost 6 bases, and 13 bases lay in between. The CDR3 extends over 14 amino acids. CDR3 in DNA: TGTGCCAGCAGCCCGGACCCACCGCTAAACATTCAGTACTTC. The encoded protein is CASSPDPPLNIQYF.

In its sample, this clonotype was seen many times. This rearrangement joins TRBV29-1 to TRBJ1-1; D not certain. Germline CDR1 and CDR2: SQVTM and ANQGSEA. The length of the CDR3 is 10 residues. V gave up 6 bases and J gave up 0 bases, with 2 bases separating them. This CDR3 reads CSVMNTEAFF. CDR3 sequence (DNA): TGCAGCGTGATGAACACTGAAGCTTTCTTT.

The J gene is TRBJ2-7, the V gene TRBV7-2; D is unclear. Germline V gene lookup returns CDR1 SGHTA and CDR2 FQGNSA. Trimming cost V 1 base and J 2 bases, with 9 bases left between them. This CDR3 is built from 14 residues. This CDR3 is CASSLGRVPYEQYF. CDR3 sequence (DNA): TGTGCCAGCAGCTTAGGTCGGGTCCCCTACGAGCAGTACTTC.

The V call is TRBV6-5, the J call TRBJ1-5; D not certain. Germline V CDR1 and CDR2: MNHEY, SVGAGI. The length of the CDR3 is 14 residues. V was cut by 5 bases and J by 2 bases, with 10 bases left in between. The CDR3 DNA follows: TGTGCCAGCAGTCGACGACGTGGCAATCAGCCCCAGCATTTT. This sequence encodes CASSRRRGNQPQHF.

The V gene is TRBV6-2 or TRBV6-3, the J gene TRBJ2-1; D is perhaps TRBD1 or TRBD2 (6 bases each). Between the trimmed V and J ends, which lost 0 bases and 0 bases, there was a span of 9 bases. The CDR3 is 16 amino acids. From germline, CDR1 is MNHEY and CDR2 SVGEGT. The CDR3 DNA is TGTGCCAGCAGTTACTCTAGGGGGGCCTCCTACAATGAGCAGTTCTTC. This codes for CASSYSRGASYNEQFF.

The chain carries TRBV6-6 and TRBJ2-7; D is perhaps TRBD1 (6 bases). V gave up 9 bases and J gave up 3 bases, with 18 bases separating them. CDR1 and CDR2 from the germline V gene are MNHNY and SVGAGI (reference sequence). CDR3 length equals 14 residues. CDR3: CASGTPGTNYEQYF. The CDR3 DNA reads TGTGCCAGTGGAACGCCCGGGACAAACTACGAGCAGTACTTC.

V gene TRBV7-9 combines with J gene TRBJ2-1; possible D gene TRBD1, 5 bases. With 5 bases removed from V and 4 bases from J, the gap between germline ends came to 9 bases. In germline, CDR1 is SEHNR, CDR2 FQNEAQ (reference sequence). CDR3 length: 13 residues. CDR3 coding DNA: TGTGCCAGCAGCGGGGCGAGTTACAATGAGCAGTTCTTC. Amino acids: CASSGASYNEQFF.

The table lists this clonotype with a few counts. The chain joins TRBV10-3 to TRBJ1-1, with D possibly being TRBD1 (6 bases). Germline loops: CDR1 ENHRY, CDR2 SYGVKD. The CDR3 is 12 amino acids. V was cut by 8 bases and J by 1 base, with 8 bases left in between. CDR3 residues: CAIGQTNTEAFF. CDR3 coding DNA: TGTGCCATCGGACAGACGAACACTGAAGCTTTCTTT.

V is TRBV20-1 and J is TRBJ2-4, with D perhaps matching TRBD1 (5 bases). V lost 0 bases to trimming and J lost 6 bases, with 9 bases between them. In germline, CDR1 is DFQATT, CDR2 SNEGSKA (reference sequence). The CDR3 spans 13 residues. The CDR3, as DNA: TGCAGTGCTAGAGAGGGGCCCGCAAACATTCAGTACTTC. This gives the protein CSAREGPANIQYF.

V gene TRBV20-1 combines with J gene TRBJ2-3, with D possibly matching TRBD2 (6 bases). This CDR3 contains 18 residues. Deletions cut 0 bases from V and 3 bases from J, with 22 bases between. Per germline, CDR1 DFQATT and CDR2 SNEGSKA (reference sequence). The CDR3 is CSARDSDAGRKGTDTQYF. CDR3 in DNA: TGCAGTGCTAGAGATTCGGACGCGGGGAGGAAGGGGACAGATACGCAGTATTTT.

This clonotype was found a few times. V usage is TRBV9 and J usage is TRBJ2-7; TRBD1 aligns across 11 bases. CDR1 is SGDLS, CDR2 YYNGEE, per germline. This CDR3 is 15 amino acids long. Unmatched junction bases numbered 2, after V lost 3 bases and J lost 0 bases. The CDR3 DNA sequence: TGTGCCAGCAGCGAGGACAGGGGGCCCTCCTACGAGCAGTACTTC. It codes for CASSEDRGPSYEQYF.

For this clonotype: This may arise from a read error, as a much more abundant clone is one base away. The chain has TRBV20-1 and TRBJ2-5; possible D gene TRBD1, 5 bases. This CDR3 spans 15 amino acids. The V end lost 0 bases, the J end lost 5 bases, and 16 bases lay between the germline ends. Per the germline V gene, CDR1 is DFQATT and CDR2 is SNEGSKA (reference sequence). Here the CDR3 DNA reads TGCAGTGCTAGAGATCTAGGGGTACCCATGGAGACCCAGTACTTC. Translated: CSARDLGVPMETQYF.

On this clonotype itself: One end of the junction fails to match germline, which may point to a read error. The chain links TRBV29-1 to TRBJ2-1, with 10 bases aligning to TRBD2. The CDR3 totals 15 residues. Germline V CDR1 and CDR2: SQVTM, ANQGSEA. The CDR3 loop is CSVDASGGFYDEQFF. CDR3 sequence (DNA): TGCAGCGTTGATGCTAGCGGGGGATTCTACGATGAGCAGTTCTTC.

The genes are TRBV6-2 or TRBV6-3 and TRBJ2-7; 7 bases fit TRBD1. The length of the CDR3 is 15 residues. The germline CDR1 and CDR2 sequences are MNHEY and SVGEGT. J gave up 3 bases and V 5 bases, and 10 bases lay outside the gene matches. This CDR3 is CASSPLATGLYEQYF. CDR3 DNA sequence: TGTGCCAGCAGTCCACTCGCGACAGGGCTCTACGAGCAGTACTTC.

A single count supports this clonotype. The J gene is TRBJ1-5, the V gene TRBV10-3; D call uncertain. V shed 3 bases and J shed 4 bases, with 10 bases lying between them. The V gene's germline CDR1 is ENHRY and CDR2 SYGVKD. The CDR3 spans 14 residues. In DNA form, the CDR3 reads TGTGCCATCAGTGATGCGAAGGGAAATCAGCCCCAGCATTTT. It is translated as CAISDAKGNQPQHF.

Of note for this clonotype: The junction and the germline gene differ at one end; a read error may be behind it. The chain couples TRBV6-2 or TRBV6-3 to TRBJ2-7, with unresolved D. Germline CDR1 is MNHEY and CDR2 is SVGEGT. This CDR3 region has 12 residues. The CDR3 DNA reads as TGTGCCGGCAGTCAACCTGAATACGAGCAGTACTTC. It is translated as CAGSQPEYEQYF.

V usage is TRBV7-2 and J usage is TRBJ2-3; 7 bases match TRBD2. V trimming: 1 base; J trimming: 6 bases; junction bases outside the gene matches: 16. Germline CDR1 and CDR2: SGHTA and FQGNSA. CDR3 length: 18 amino acids. Here the CDR3 DNA reads TGTGCCAGCAGCTTAGTTGTCGGCGGATCGGGGGGAAGGGATACGCAGTATTTT. The encoded protein is CASSLVVGGSGGRDTQYF.